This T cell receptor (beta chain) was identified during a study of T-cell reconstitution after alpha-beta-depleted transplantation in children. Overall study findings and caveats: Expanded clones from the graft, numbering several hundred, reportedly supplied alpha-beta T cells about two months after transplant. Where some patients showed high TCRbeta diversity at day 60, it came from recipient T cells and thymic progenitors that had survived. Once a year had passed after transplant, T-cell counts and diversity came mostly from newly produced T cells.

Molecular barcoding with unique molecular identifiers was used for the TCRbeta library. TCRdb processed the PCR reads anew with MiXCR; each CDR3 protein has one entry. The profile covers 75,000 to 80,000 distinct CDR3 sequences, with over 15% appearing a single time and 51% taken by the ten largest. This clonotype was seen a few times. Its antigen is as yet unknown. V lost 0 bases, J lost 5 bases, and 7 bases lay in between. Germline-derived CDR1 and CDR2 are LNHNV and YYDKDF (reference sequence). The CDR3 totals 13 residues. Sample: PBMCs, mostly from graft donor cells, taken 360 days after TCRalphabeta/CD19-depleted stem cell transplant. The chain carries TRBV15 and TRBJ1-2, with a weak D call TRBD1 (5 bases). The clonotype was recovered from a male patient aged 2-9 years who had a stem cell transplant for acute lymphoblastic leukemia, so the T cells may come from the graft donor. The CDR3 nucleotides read TGTGCCACCAGCAGAGATTGGGGGTATGGCTACACCTTC. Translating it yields CATSRDWGYGYTF.